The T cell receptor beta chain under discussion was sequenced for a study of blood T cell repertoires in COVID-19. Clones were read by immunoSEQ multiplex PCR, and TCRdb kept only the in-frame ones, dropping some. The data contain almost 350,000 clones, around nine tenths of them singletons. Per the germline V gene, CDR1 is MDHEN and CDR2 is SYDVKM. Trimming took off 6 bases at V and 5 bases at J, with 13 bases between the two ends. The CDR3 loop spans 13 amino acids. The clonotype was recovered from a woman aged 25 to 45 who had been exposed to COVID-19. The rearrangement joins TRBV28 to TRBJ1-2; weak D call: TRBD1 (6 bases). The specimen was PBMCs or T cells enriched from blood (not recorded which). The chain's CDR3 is CASRKTGDYGYTF. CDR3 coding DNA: TGTGCCAGCAGGAAGACAGGAGATTATGGCTACACCTTC.